These 11 T cell receptor beta chains share one sample of origin, sequenced in a study of T cell repertoires in cytomegalovirus infection. TCRdb reprocessed the reads with MiXCR, giving one entry per CDR3 protein. The sample yields around 310,000 distinct CDR3 sequences, about 29% seen once. Antigens for these TCRs are unknown. Sequencing used cultured PBMCs, obtained from culture after CMV antigen stimulation. Receptors originate from a human donor in good health (CMV status not recorded). Some clones in this sample may be carry-over from other donors' samples.

This rearrangement joins TRBV6-2 or TRBV6-3 to TRBJ2-1, with TRBD1 identical over 7 bases. The CDR3 runs to 17 residues. Germline V gene data show CDR1 as MNHEY and CDR2 as SVGEGT. With 0 bases clipped from V and 4 bases from J, the junction kept 9 bases outside the gene matches. CDR3 sequence reads: CASSYSPGQGVYNEQFF. The CDR3 coding sequence is TGTGCCAGCAGTTACTCCCCGGGTCAGGGGGTTTACAATGAGCAGTTCTTC.

This clonotype has just one count. This chain connects TRBV7-2 to TRBJ2-7; D possibly corresponds to TRBD1 (6 bases). Germline-derived CDR1 and CDR2 are SGHTA and FQGNSA. The CDR3 is 16 amino acids. V lost 3 bases, J lost 3 bases, and 18 bases lay in between. CDR3 region: CASSFRTETGGYEQYF. The CDR3 nucleotides are TGTGCCAGCAGCTTCAGGACAGAAACCGGAGGCTACGAGCAGTACTTC.

The chain couples TRBV12-5 to TRBJ1-5; possible D gene TRBD1, 5 bases. Per germline, CDR1 LGHNT and CDR2 FRNRAP. V lost 6 bases and J lost 0, with 12 bases in between. CDR3 length equals 15 residues. The CDR3, as DNA: TGTGCTAGTGGCCCGGGGGTCCCTAGCAATCAGCCCCAGCATTTT. Its translation: CASGPGVPSNQPQHF. The variable domain in full, completed from reference TRBV12-5 and TRBJ1-5, reads DARVTQTPRHKVTEMGQEVTMRCQPILGHNTVFWYRQTMMQGLELLAYFRNRAPLDDSGMPKDRFSAEMPDATLATLKIQPSEPRDSAVYFCASGPGVPSNQPQHFGDGTRLSIL.

Many counts were recorded for this clonotype. The chain links TRBV7-6 to TRBJ2-1, with 7 bases that match TRBD2. CDR1 and CDR2 from the germline V gene are SGHVS and FNYEAQ. The CDR3 runs to 14 residues. The V segment lost 5 bases and the J segment 8 bases; nucleotides outside the gene matches: 9. The CDR3 bases are TGTGCCAGCAGCCAAGCGGGGTCGGGCTATGAGCAGTTCTTC. Protein sequence: CASSQAGSGYEQFF.

In this sample, this clonotype turned up a few times. The chain combines TRBV6-5 with TRBJ2-7; a weak D match, TRBD1 (5 bases). V was clipped by 4 bases and J by 2 bases, with 15 bases between them. Germline lookup yields CDR1 MNHEY and CDR2 SVGAGI. The CDR3 covers 15 residues. CDR3 amino acids: CASSLQDSLPYEQYF. The CDR3 DNA is TGTGCCAGCAGTTTGCAAGACAGCCTACCCTACGAGCAGTACTTC.

This chain uses TRBV10-3 with TRBJ2-7; D is uncertain. The germline gives CDR1 ENHRY, CDR2 SYGVKD. V lost 1 base and J lost 5, with 6 bases in between. This CDR3 comprises 12 residues. The CDR3 DNA reads as TGTGCCATCAGTGAGTTCGGGCACGAGCAGTACTTC. This sequence encodes CAISEFGHEQYF.

The chain is built from TRBV5-4 and TRBJ2-7; the match to TRBD1 covers 9 bases. This CDR3 has 16 amino acids. CDR1 is SGHNT and CDR2 is YYREEE in the germline V gene (reference sequence). V lost 0 bases and J lost 3; bases outside the gene matches: 7. In DNA, the CDR3 is TGTGCCAGCAGCTTGGTAGGGACAGGGCTGAACTACGAGCAGTACTTC. Protein product: CASSLVGTGLNYEQYF. Combining the CDR3 with reference TRBV5-4 and TRBJ2-7 gives the whole variable domain ETGVTQSPTHLIKTRGQQVTLRCSSQSGHNTVSWYQQALGQGPQFIFQYYREEENGRGNFPPRFSGLQFPNYSSELNVNALELDDSALYLCASSLVGTGLNYEQYFGPGTRLTVT.

This chain connects TRBV6-1 to TRBJ2-1; maybe TRBD1 (5 bases). Trimming pared 4 bases from V and 10 bases from J, leaving 14 bases between. Germline V CDR1 and CDR2: MNHNS, SASEGT. CDR3 size: 13 residues. The CDR3 region has the DNA TGTGCCAGCAGTGCGAGGACGGACATGGAGCAGTTCTTC. It yields the protein CASSARTDMEQFF.

In this sample, this clonotype turned up a few times. The DNA is omitted, as the CDR3 cannot be located on it reliably, and the CDR3 follows TCRdb's listing. The chain combines TRBV12-3 or TRBV12-4 with TRBJ2-5; TRBD1, the table's D call, lacks a check against the DNA. The CDR3 totals 15 residues, both ends included. CDR3 sequence: CASSTSTGSGETQYF.

This sequence joins TRBV2 and TRBJ2-5, with no clear D. Trimming removed 3 bases at V and 5 bases at J, with 4 bases between. Germline CDR1 and CDR2: SNHLY and FYNNEI. This CDR3 spans 11 amino acids. In DNA form, the CDR3 reads TGTGCCAGCAGTGACTGGGAGACCCAGTACTTC. It yields the protein CASSDWETQYF.

The sample holds a few counts of this clonotype. This chain uses TRBV18 with TRBJ1-2, with D uncertain. The germline V gene has CDR1 KGHSH and CDR2 LQKENI. V lost 1 base to trimming and J lost 2 bases, with 5 bases between them. The length of the CDR3 is 13 residues. The CDR3 loop reads CASSPQTNYGYTF. In DNA, the CDR3 is TGTGCCAGCTCACCACAGACAAACTATGGCTACACCTTC.